A single sample is the source of the 22 T cell receptor beta chains below, sequenced in a study of cytotoxic CD8 clonotypes in ibrutinib-treated CLL. Libraries were prepared by immunoSEQ multiplex PCR; TCRdb keeps only in-frame clonotypes and omits some of them. The sample includes 150,000 to 200,000 clones, about 84% of them seen just once. The starting material was PBMCs, obtained after 24 months of ibrutinib treatment. The receptors were gathered from a human donor with chronic lymphocytic leukemia.

The chain links TRBV9 to TRBJ1-1; possible D gene TRBD1, 5 bases. The germline gives CDR1 SGDLS, CDR2 YYNGEE. V lost 0 bases and J lost 4, with 10 bases in between. The CDR3 is 14 amino acids. CDR3 loop: CASSVALGGTEAFF. The CDR3 coding sequence is TGTGCCAGCAGCGTAGCCCTCGGGGGCACTGAAGCTTTCTTT.

This chain joins TRBV15 and TRBJ1-5; D unclear. The CDR3 covers 12 residues. V was cut by 2 bases and J by 4 bases, with 3 bases left in between. From germline, CDR1 is LNHNV and CDR2 YYDKDF (reference sequence). The CDR3 loop is CATSRPNQPQHF. The CDR3 nucleotides are TGTGCCACCAGCAGACCTAATCAGCCCCAGCATTTT.

The rearrangement joins TRBV11-2 to TRBJ2-7; D remains ambiguous. Germline V CDR1 and CDR2: SGHAT, FQNNGV. This CDR3 contains 13 residues. V lost 3 bases and J 3 bases, leaving 9 bases between the germline ends. The CDR3 is CASSFSQNYEQYF. DNA of the CDR3: TGTGCCAGCAGCTTTTCACAGAACTACGAGCAGTACTTC.

The V gene is TRBV19, the J gene TRBJ1-1; D is unresolved. The V gene lost 10 bases and the J gene lost 1 base, with 10 bases spanning the gap. This CDR3 is built from 12 residues. Germline loops: CDR1 LNHDA, CDR2 SQIVND (reference sequence). Written as DNA, the CDR3 is TGTGCCACTAGAGGCTCGAACACTGAAGCTTTCTTT. Translating gives CATRGSNTEAFF.

V is TRBV19 and J is TRBJ1-2, with 8 positions matching TRBD1. Germline trimming cut 5 bases from V and 1 base from J; bases unmatched to any gene: 12. The CDR3 contains 17 residues. Looked up from germline, CDR1 is LNHDA and CDR2 is SQIVND (reference sequence). CDR3 DNA sequence: TGTGCCAGTAGTTTCTCAATCCGGGACAGGTATAACTATGGCTACACCTTC. The encoded protein is CASSFSIRDRYNYGYTF.

The rearrangement links TRBV28 to TRBJ1-4; TRBD1 matches 10 bases. Germline V gives CDR1 MDHEN, CDR2 SYDVKM. There are 15 residues in the CDR3. Germline trimming cut 2 bases from V and 8 bases from J; bases unmatched to any gene: 5. CDR3 nucleotides: TGTGCCAGCAGTTTAGGGGGACAGGGGCTCGAAAAACTGTTTTTT. This gives the protein CASSLGGQGLEKLFF.

The rearrangement links TRBV7-6 to TRBJ1-3; D uncertain. The CDR3 consists of 12 residues. The V end lost 1 base, the J end lost 4 bases, and 2 bases lay between the germline ends. Germline V gene sequence: CDR1 SGHVS, CDR2 FNYEAQ. Here the CDR3 reads CASSLEGNTIYF. The CDR3 DNA reads TGTGCCAGCAGCTTAGAAGGAAACACCATATATTTT. The full variable domain, completed using reference TRBV7-6 and TRBJ1-3, is GAGVSQSPRYKVTKRGQDVALRCDPISGHVSLYWYRQALGQGPEFLTYFNYEAQQDKSGLPNDRFSAERPEGSISTLTIQRTEQRDSAMYRCASSLEGNTIYFGEGSWLTVV.

V is TRBV6-5 and J is TRBJ1-2; possibly TRBD1 for D (6 bases). The V and J ends lost 6 bases and 1 base respectively, with 9 bases between them. Per germline, CDR1 MNHEY and CDR2 SVGAGI. There are 13 residues in the CDR3. This CDR3 reads CASRSDSNYGYTF. CDR3 DNA: TGTGCCAGCAGGTCGGACAGTAACTATGGCTACACCTTC.

The CDR3 bases are TGTGCCAGCAGCTTAGATCCGCTCTACGAGCAGTACTTC. Its protein is CASSLDPLYEQYF. The chain has TRBV7-2 and TRBJ2-7; D is uncertain. CDR1 and CDR2 from the germline V gene are SGHTA and FQGNSA. The V end was cut by 1 base, the J end by 3 bases, with 7 bases between. CDR3 length: 13 residues.

This chain joins TRBV19 and TRBJ2-2; 11 bases fit TRBD2. CDR1 is LNHDA, CDR2 SQIVND, per germline (reference sequence). The CDR3 contains 18 residues. J was trimmed by 1 base and V by 7 bases; bases with no gene match: 11. The CDR3 region has the DNA TGTGCCAGTATCAACCTCCTAGCGGGGGGCTTGAACACCGGGGAGCTGTTTTTT. It encodes CASINLLAGGLNTGELFF.

This clone was picked up one time. V and J are TRBV7-9 and TRBJ1-3; D gene uncertain. The germline V gene encodes CDR1 SEHNR and CDR2 FQNEAQ (reference sequence). This CDR3 spans 14 amino acids. Trimming stripped 6 bases from V and 2 bases from J, with 11 bases between. The CDR3 bases are TGTGCCAGCAGTCCCACCGGGGCTGGAAACACCATATATTTT. The encoded protein is CASSPTGAGNTIYF.

This rearrangement joins TRBV9 to TRBJ2-7; D is perhaps TRBD1 (7 bases). With 7 bases removed from V and 4 bases from J, the gap between germline ends came to 18 bases. Germline V gives CDR1 SGDLS, CDR2 YYNGEE. The CDR3 is made up of 14 amino acids. Here the CDR3 DNA reads TGTGCCAGCTGGGGGCAGGGGGGTATATACGAGCAGTACTTC. Encoded protein: CASWGQGGIYEQYF.

V and J are TRBV28 and TRBJ2-3, with a tentative D call TRBD1 (6 bases). The CDR3 has 12 amino acids. Looked up from germline, CDR1 is MDHEN and CDR2 is SYDVKM. The germline V and J ends were trimmed by 4 bases and 10 bases, with 12 bases remaining between them. CDR3 amino acids: CASSSTGRAQYF. The CDR3 DNA follows: TGTGCCAGCAGTTCGACAGGTCGCGCGCAGTATTTT.

The chain employs TRBV10-2 and TRBJ1-5, with D possibly matching TRBD1 (5 bases). Germline loops: CDR1 WSHSY, CDR2 SAAADI. CDR3 size: 15 residues. V shed 9 bases and J shed 4 bases, with 19 bases lying between them. The CDR3 sequence is CASTSSGQRNQPQHF. In DNA, the CDR3 is TGCGCCAGTACCTCATCGGGGCAGAGGAATCAGCCCCAGCATTTT.

The chain has TRBV12-2 and TRBJ2-7; TRBD1 was called by the table and not checked on the DNA. TRBV12-2 is a recognized pseudogene. The CDR3 consists of 14 residues. CDR3 in amino acids: CASRRGQHTYEQYF. The CDR3 DNA is TGTGCAAGTCGCCGGGGACAGCATACCTACGAGCAGTACTTC.

The chain has TRBV28 and TRBJ2-1; 13 bases map to TRBD2. With V trimmed by 4 bases and J by 7 bases, 16 bases remained unmatched. Germline V gene sequence: CDR1 MDHEN, CDR2 SYDVKM. The CDR3 consists of 19 residues. CDR3 in amino acids: CASSSRPWTSGSGGNEQFF. The CDR3 nucleotides are TGTGCCAGCAGTTCACGTCCCTGGACTAGCGGGAGTGGGGGTAATGAGCAGTTCTTC.

V and J are TRBV6-1 and TRBJ2-1, with a weak D call TRBD1 (6 bases). CDR3 length equals 16 residues. CDR1 and CDR2 (germline): MNHNS, SASEGT. Trimming shortened V by 4 bases and J by 9 bases, and 22 bases separated the two germline ends. CDR3 protein: CASSGRTVTASGEQFF. CDR3 nucleotide sequence: TGTGCCAGCAGTGGACGGACAGTGACCGCGTCGGGTGAGCAGTTCTTC.

The chain couples TRBV5-1 to TRBJ2-1; TRBD1 aligns across 7 bases. Looked up from germline, CDR1 is SGHRS and CDR2 is YFSETQ. This CDR3 has 15 amino acids. Unmatched junction bases numbered 8, after V lost 4 bases and J lost 4 bases. CDR3 loop: CASSPGDSQYNEQFF. CDR3 sequence (DNA): TGCGCCAGCAGCCCTGGGGACAGCCAGTACAATGAGCAGTTCTTC.

The chain employs TRBV29-1 and TRBJ1-2, with no clear D. Germline CDR1 is SQVTM and CDR2 is ANQGSEA. The length of the CDR3 is 14 residues. Trimming removed 1 base from V and 3 bases from J, with 12 bases in between. The CDR3, as DNA: TGCAGCGTTGAAGGGAAGGGCAGGCACTATGGCTACACCTTC. Translation: CSVEGKGRHYGYTF.

This chain's CDR3 is CASSSSGRGDFTDTQYF. The CDR3 bases are TGTGCCAGCAGCTCCAGCGGTCGGGGGGACTTCACAGATACGCAGTATTTT. The V call is TRBV13, the J call TRBJ2-3, with 7 positions matching TRBD2. This CDR3 is built from 17 residues. The ends lost 4 bases at V and 2 bases at J; junction bases unmatched: 12. The germline CDR1 and CDR2 sequences are PRHDT and FYEKMQ (reference sequence). Full variable domain (remainder filled in from reference TRBV13 and TRBJ2-3): AAGVIQSPRHLIKEKRETATLKCYPIPRHDTVYWYQQGPGQDPQFLISFYEKMQSDKGSIPDRFSAQQFSDYHSELNMSSLELGDSALYFCASSSSGRGDFTDTQYFGPGTRLTVL.

The V gene is TRBV7-3, the J gene TRBJ1-1; 9 bases agree with TRBD1. Germline CDR1 SGHTA, CDR2 FQGTGA. Trimming cost V 5 bases and J 2 bases; bases outside gene matches: 6. CDR3 length: 15 amino acids. The DNA for the CDR3 is TGTGCCAGCAGCCGGGACAGGGATGGAAACACTGAAGCTTTCTTT. Translated: CASSRDRDGNTEAFF.

This rearrangement joins TRBV19 to TRBJ1-3; D is unresolved. The CDR3 has 14 residues. Per germline, CDR1 LNHDA and CDR2 SQIVND (reference sequence). With 2 bases removed from V and 2 bases from J, the gap between germline ends came to 7 bases. The CDR3 here is CASSIQGTGNTIYF. DNA of the CDR3: TGTGCCAGTAGTATACAAGGAACTGGAAACACCATATATTTT.